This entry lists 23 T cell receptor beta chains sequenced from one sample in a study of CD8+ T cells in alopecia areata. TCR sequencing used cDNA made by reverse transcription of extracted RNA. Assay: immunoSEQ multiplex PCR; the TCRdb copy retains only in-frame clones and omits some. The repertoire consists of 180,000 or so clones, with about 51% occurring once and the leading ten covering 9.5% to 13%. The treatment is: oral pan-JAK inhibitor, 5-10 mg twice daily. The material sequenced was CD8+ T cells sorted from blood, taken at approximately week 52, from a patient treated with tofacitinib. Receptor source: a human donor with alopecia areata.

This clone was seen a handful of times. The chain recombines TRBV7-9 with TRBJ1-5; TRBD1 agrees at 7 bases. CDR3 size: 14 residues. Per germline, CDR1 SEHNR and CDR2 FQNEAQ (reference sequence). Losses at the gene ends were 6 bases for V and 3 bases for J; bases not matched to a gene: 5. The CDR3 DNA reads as TGTGCCAGCAGTTCCGGACAGGTCAATCAGCCCCAGCATTTT. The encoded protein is CASSSGQVNQPQHF.

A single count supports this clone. The CDR3 reads CASIRRGSGANVLTF. CDR3 in DNA: TGTGCCAGCATAAGGAGGGGTTCAGGGGCCAACGTCCTGACTTTC. V usage is TRBV2 and J usage is TRBJ2-6; D perhaps matches TRBD2 (6 bases). Germline V CDR1 and CDR2: SNHLY, FYNNEI. The CDR3 spans 15 residues. V lost 7 bases and J 4 bases, leaving 14 bases between the germline ends.

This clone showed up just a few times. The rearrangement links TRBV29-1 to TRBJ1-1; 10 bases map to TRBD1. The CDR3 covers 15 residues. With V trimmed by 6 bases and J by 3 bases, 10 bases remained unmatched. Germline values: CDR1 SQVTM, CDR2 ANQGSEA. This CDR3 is CSVTGTGEGHTEAFF. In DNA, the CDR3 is TGCAGCGTGACCGGGACAGGGGAGGGGCACACTGAAGCTTTCTTT.

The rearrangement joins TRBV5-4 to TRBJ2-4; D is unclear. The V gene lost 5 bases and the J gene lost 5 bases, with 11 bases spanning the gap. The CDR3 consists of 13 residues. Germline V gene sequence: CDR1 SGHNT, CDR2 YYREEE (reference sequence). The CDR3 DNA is TGTGCCAGCAGTGATGTAACAGAAAACATTCAGTACTTC. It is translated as CASSDVTENIQYF.

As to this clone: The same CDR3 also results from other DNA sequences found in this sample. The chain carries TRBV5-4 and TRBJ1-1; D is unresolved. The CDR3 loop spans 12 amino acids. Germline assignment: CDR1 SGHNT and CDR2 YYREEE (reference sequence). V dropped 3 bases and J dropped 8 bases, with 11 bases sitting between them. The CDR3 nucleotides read TGTGCCAGCAGCTGGGGAACAGCAGAAGCTTTCTTT. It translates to CASSWGTAEAFF.

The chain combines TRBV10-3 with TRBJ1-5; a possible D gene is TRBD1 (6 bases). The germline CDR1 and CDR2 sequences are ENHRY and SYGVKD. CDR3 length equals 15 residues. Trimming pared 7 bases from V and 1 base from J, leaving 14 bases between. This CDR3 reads CAITQGLGSNQPQHF. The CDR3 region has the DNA TGTGCCATCACCCAGGGGTTGGGGAGCAATCAGCCCCAGCATTTT.

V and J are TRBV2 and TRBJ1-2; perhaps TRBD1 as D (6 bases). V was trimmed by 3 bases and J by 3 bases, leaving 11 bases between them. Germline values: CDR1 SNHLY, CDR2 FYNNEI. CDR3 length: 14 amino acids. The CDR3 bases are TGTGCCAGCAGTGAGTCGACAGGACACTATGGCTACACCTTC. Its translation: CASSESTGHYGYTF.

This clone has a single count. The CDR3 coding sequence is TGTGCCAGCAGGCCCACCGGGACATCCAATCAGCCCCAGCATTTT. Its protein is CASRPTGTSNQPQHF. The genes are TRBV6-1 and TRBJ1-5, with D maybe TRBD1 (6 bases). The CDR3 totals 15 residues. V was cut by 6 bases and J by 3 bases, with 15 bases left in between. Germline V gene sequence: CDR1 MNHNS, CDR2 SASEGT.

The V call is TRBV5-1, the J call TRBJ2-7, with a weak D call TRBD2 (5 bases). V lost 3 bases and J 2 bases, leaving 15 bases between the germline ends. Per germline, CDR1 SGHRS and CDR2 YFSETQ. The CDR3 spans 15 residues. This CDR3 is CASSYGVAGTYEQYF. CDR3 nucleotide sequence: TGCGCCAGCAGCTATGGGGTGGCGGGCACCTACGAGCAGTACTTC. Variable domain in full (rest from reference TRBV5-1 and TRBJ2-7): KAGVTQTPRYLIKTRGQQVTLSCSPISGHRSVSWYQQTPGQGLQFLFEYFSETQRNKGNFPGRFSGRQFSNSRSEMNVSTLELGDSALYLCASSYGVAGTYEQYFGPGTRLTVT.

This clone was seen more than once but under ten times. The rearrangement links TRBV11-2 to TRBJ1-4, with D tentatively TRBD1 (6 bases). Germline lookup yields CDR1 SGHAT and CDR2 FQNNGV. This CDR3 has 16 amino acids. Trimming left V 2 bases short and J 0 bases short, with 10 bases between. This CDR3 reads CASSLPGHATNEKLFF. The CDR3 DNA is TGTGCCAGCAGCTTACCGGGACACGCAACTAATGAAAAACTGTTTTTT.

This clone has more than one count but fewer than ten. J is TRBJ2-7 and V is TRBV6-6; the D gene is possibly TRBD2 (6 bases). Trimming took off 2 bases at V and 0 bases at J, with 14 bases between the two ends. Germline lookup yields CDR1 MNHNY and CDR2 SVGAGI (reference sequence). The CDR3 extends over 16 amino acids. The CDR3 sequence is CASSYPGRGSSYEQYF. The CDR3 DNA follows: TGTGCCAGCAGTTACCCGGGGCGGGGCTCCTCCTACGAGCAGTACTTC.

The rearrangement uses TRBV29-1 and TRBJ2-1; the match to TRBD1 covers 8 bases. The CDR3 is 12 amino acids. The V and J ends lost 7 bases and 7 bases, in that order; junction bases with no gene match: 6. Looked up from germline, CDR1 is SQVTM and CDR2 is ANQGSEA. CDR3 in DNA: TGCAGCGCATACAGGGGGAATAATGAGCAGTTCTTC. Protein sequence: CSAYRGNNEQFF.

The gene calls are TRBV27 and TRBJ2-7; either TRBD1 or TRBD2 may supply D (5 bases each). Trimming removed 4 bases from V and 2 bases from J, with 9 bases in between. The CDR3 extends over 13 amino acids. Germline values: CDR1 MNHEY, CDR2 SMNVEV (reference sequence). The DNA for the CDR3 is TGTGCCAGCAGTTGGGGACGGACCTACGAGCAGTACTTC. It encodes CASSWGRTYEQYF.

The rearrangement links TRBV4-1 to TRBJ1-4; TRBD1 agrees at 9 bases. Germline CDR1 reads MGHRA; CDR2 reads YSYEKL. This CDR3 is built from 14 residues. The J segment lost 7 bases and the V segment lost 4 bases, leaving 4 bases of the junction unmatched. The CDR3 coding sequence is TGCGCCAGCAGCCCGGGACAGGGCTTTGAAAAACTGTTTTTT. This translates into CASSPGQGFEKLFF.

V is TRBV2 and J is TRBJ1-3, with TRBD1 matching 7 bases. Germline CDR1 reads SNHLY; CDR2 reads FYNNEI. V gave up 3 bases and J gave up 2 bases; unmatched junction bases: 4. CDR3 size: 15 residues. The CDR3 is CASSDGGGPGNTIYF. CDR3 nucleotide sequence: TGTGCCAGCAGTGACGGAGGGGGCCCTGGAAACACCATATATTTT.

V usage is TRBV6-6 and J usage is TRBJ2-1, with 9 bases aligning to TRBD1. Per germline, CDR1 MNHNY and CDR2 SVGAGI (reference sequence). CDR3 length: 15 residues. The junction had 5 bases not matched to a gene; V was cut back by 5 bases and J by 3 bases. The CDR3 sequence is CASSRGQGVYNEQFF. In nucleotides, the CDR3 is TGTGCCAGCAGTCGGGGACAGGGCGTCTACAATGAGCAGTTCTTC.

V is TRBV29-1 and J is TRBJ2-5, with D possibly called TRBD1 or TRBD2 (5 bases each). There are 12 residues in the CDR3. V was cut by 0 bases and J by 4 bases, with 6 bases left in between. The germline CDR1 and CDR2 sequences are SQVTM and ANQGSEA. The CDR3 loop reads CSVEEGVETQYF. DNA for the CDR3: TGCAGCGTTGAAGAGGGGGTAGAGACCCAGTACTTC.

The CDR3 DNA reads as TGTGCCAGCAGTTTAGACAGGACAGGGGTGCAGTACTTC. As protein: CASSLDRTGVQYF. V usage is TRBV27 and J usage is TRBJ2-7, with TRBD1 matching over 9 bases. Germline V CDR1 and CDR2: MNHEY, SMNVEV (reference sequence). The ends lost 2 bases at V and 9 bases at J; junction bases unmatched: 5. The CDR3 totals 13 residues.

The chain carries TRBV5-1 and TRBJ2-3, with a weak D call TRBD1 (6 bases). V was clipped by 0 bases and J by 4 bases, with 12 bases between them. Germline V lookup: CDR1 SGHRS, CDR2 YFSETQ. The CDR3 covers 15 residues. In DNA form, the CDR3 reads TGCGCCAGCAGCTTGGGACAGGCAGTTGCAGATACGCAGTATTTT. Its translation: CASSLGQAVADTQYF.

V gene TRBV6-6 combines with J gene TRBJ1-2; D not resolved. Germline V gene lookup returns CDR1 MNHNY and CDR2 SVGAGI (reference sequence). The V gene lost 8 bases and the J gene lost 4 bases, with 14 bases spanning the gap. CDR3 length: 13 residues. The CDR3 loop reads CASRSRPSYGYTF. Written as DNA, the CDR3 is TGTGCCAGCCGCTCCAGACCTAGCTATGGCTACACCTTC.

The chain's CDR3 is CASSFGGSYEQYF. CDR3 coding DNA: TGTGCCAGCAGCTTTGGCGGCAGCTACGAGCAGTACTTC. The rearrangement joins TRBV7-9 to TRBJ2-7; D is undetermined. The CDR3 has 13 residues. The germline V gene encodes CDR1 SEHNR and CDR2 FQNEAQ (reference sequence). V was pared by 3 bases and J by 3 bases, with 9 bases between. Combining the CDR3 with reference TRBV7-9 and TRBJ2-7 gives the whole variable domain DTGVSQNPRHKITKRGQNVTFRCDPISEHNRLYWYRQTLGQGPEFLTYFQNEAQLEKSRLLSDRFSAERPKGSFSTLEIQRTEQGDSAMYLCASSFGGSYEQYFGPGTRLTVT.

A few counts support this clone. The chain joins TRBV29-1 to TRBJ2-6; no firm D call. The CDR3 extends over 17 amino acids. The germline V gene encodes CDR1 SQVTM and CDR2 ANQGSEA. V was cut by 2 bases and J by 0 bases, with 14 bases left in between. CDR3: CSVELGQSTSGANVLTF. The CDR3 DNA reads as TGCAGCGTTGAACTTGGGCAGTCGACCTCTGGGGCCAACGTCCTGACTTTC. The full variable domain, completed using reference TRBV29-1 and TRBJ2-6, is SAVISQKPSRDICQRGTSLTIQCQVDSQVTMMFWYRQQPGQSLTLIATANQGSEATYESGFVIDKFPISRPNLTFSTLTVSNMSPEDSSIYLCSVELGQSTSGANVLTFGAGSRLTVL.

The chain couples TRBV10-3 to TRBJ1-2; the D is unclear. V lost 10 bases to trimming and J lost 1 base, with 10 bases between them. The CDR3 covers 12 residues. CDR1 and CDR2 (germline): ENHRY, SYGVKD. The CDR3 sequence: CATEDLNYGYTF. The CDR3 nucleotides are TGTGCCACTGAGGACCTTAACTATGGCTACACCTTC.